This TCR beta chain was identified in a study of metastatic and nonmetastatic thyroid tumors. With MiXCR, TCRdb called clones anew from the PCR reads. The sample shows approximately 24,000 clones, more than 20% of them seen only once. Study results and limitations: Reports indicated that malignant thyroid tumors showed significantly higher TCR beta diversity than benign nodules did, in blood and tumor.

Among the patients, none had received any treatment before thyroid surgery. This clone was recorded at least ten times. Its antigen is unknown. The CDR3 has 16 residues. Germline assignment: CDR1 LGHNA and CDR2 YNFKEQ. V was trimmed by 1 base and J by 3 bases, leaving 13 bases between them. The clonotype originates from a male donor with papillary thyroid cancer or a benign thyroid nodule (not recorded which). Some clones in this sample may be carry-over from other donors' samples. The gene calls are TRBV4-2 and TRBJ1-5, with D maybe TRBD1 (6 bases). Sequenced material: blood. CDR3 sequence: CASSQAQGTLNQPQHF. The CDR3 region has the DNA TGTGCCAGCAGCCAAGCCCAGGGGACCCTCAATCAGCCCCAGCATTTT.